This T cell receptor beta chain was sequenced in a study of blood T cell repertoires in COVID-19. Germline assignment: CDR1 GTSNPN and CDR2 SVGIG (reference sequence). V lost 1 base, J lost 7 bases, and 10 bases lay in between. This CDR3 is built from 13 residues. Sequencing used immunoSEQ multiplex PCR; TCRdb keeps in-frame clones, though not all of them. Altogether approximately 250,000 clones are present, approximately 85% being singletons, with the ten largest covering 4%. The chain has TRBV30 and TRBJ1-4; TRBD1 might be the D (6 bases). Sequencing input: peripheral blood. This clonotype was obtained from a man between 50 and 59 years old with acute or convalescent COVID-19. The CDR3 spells CAWSAGALEKLFF. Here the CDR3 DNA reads TGTGCCTGGAGTGCAGGGGCCCTTGAAAAACTGTTTTTT.